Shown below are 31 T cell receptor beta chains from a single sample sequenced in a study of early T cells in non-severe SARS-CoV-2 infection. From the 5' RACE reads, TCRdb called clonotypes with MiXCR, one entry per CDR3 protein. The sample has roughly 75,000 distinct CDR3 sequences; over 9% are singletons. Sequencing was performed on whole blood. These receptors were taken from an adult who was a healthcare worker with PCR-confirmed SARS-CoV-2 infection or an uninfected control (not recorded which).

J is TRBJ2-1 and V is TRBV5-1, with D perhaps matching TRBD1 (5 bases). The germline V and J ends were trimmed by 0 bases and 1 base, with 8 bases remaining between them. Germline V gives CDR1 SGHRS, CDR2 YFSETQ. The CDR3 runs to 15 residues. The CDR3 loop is CASSLEKGSYNEQFF. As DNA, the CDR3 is TGCGCCAGCAGCTTGGAGAAGGGGTCCTACAATGAGCAGTTCTTC. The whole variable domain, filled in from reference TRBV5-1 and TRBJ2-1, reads KAGVTQTPRYLIKTRGQQVTLSCSPISGHRSVSWYQQTPGQGLQFLFEYFSETQRNKGNFPGRFSGRQFSNSRSEMNVSTLELGDSALYLCASSLEKGSYNEQFFGPGTRLTVL.

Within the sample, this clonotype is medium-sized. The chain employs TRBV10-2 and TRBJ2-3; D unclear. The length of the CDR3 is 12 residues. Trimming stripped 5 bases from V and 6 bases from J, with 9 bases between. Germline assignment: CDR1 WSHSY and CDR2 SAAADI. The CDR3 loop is CASSLKGDTQYF. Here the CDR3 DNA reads TGCGCCAGCAGTCTAAAAGGGGATACGCAGTATTTT.

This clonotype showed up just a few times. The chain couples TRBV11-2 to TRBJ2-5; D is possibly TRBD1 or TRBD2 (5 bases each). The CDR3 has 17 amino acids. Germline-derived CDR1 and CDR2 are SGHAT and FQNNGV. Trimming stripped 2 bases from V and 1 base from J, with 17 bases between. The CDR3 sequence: CASSLIPEWGIQETQYF. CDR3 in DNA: TGTGCCAGCAGCTTAATCCCGGAATGGGGGATCCAAGAGACCCAGTACTTC.

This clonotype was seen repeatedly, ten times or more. The CDR3 spells CASEDRTGELFF. In DNA form, the CDR3 reads TGTGCCAGTGAAGATCGCACCGGGGAGCTGTTTTTT. V usage is TRBV19 and J usage is TRBJ2-2; unclear D gene. CDR1 and CDR2 from the germline V gene are LNHDA and SQIVND (reference sequence). This CDR3 region has 12 residues. The ends were cut back, 8 bases at V and 4 bases at J, with 8 bases in the middle.

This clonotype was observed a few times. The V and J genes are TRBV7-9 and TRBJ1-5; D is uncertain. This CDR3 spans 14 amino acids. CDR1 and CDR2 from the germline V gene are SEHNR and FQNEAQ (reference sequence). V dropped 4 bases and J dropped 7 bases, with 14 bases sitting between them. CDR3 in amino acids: CASSYDGRNQPQHF. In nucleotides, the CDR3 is TGTGCCAGCAGCTACGACGGACGGAACCAGCCCCAGCATTTT.

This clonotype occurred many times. For the CDR3, the DNA is TGCGCCAGCAGCTTAGGCCCCTATAGCAATCAGCCCCAGCATTTT. It is translated as CASSLGPYSNQPQHF. J is TRBJ1-5 and V is TRBV5-1; D unresolved. CDR1 and CDR2 from the germline V gene are SGHRS and YFSETQ. The CDR3 covers 15 residues. V lost 2 bases, J lost 0 bases, and 9 bases lay in between.

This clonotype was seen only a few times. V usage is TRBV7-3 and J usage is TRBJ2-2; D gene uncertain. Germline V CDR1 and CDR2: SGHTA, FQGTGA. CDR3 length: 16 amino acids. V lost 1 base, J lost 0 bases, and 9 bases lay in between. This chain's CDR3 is CASSLRQLTNTGELFF. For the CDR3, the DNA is TGTGCCAGCAGCTTAAGGCAGCTGACGAACACCGGGGAGCTGTTTTTT.

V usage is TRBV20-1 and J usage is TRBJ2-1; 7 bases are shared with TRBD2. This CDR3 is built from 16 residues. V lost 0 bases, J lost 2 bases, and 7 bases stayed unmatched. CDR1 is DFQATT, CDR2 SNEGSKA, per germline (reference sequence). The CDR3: CSAREAGTNPYNEQFF. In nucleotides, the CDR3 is TGCAGTGCTAGAGAGGCGGGGACTAACCCCTACAATGAGCAGTTCTTC.

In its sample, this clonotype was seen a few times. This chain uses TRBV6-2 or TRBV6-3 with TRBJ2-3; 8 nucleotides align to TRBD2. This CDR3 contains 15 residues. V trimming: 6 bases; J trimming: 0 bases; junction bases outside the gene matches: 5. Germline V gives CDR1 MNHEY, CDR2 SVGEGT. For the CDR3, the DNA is TGTGCCAGCAGCCCGGGACTAGGGAGCACAGATACGCAGTATTTT. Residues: CASSPGLGSTDTQYF.

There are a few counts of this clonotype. The CDR3 coding sequence is TGTGCCAGCAGCCTAACTAGCGGGGGGTACCAAGAGACCCAGTACTTC. This sequence encodes CASSLTSGGYQETQYF. The chain employs TRBV7-6 and TRBJ2-5, with 12 nucleotides matching TRBD2. Trimming took 5 bases from V and 0 from J; bases not matched to a gene: 4. The length of the CDR3 is 16 residues. Germline CDR1 reads SGHVS; CDR2 reads FNYEAQ.

CDR3 in DNA: TGTGCCAGCAGCGCATCGGGACTAGCAGACTTCCAAGAGACCCAGTACTTC. Translation: CASSASGLADFQETQYF. This rearrangement joins TRBV5-6 to TRBJ2-5; 9 nucleotides align to TRBD2. Germline V CDR1 and CDR2: SGHDT, YYEEEE. The CDR3 runs 17 residues. J lost 1 base, V lost 4 bases, and 11 bases had no gene match.

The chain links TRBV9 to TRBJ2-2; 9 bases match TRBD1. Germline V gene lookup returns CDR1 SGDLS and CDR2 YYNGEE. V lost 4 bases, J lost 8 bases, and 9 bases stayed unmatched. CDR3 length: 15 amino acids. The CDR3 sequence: CASSPWTGAEGELFF. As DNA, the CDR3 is TGTGCCAGCAGCCCGTGGACAGGGGCGGAGGGGGAGCTGTTTTTT.

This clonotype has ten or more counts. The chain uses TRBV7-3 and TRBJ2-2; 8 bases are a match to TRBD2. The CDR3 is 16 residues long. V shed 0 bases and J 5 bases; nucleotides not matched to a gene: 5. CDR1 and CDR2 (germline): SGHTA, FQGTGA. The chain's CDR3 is CASSLTGSGVTGELFF. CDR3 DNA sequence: TGTGCCAGCAGCTTAACGGGTAGCGGGGTTACCGGGGAGCTGTTTTTT. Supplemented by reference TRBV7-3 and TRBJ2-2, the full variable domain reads GAGVSQTPSNKVTEKGKYVELRCDPISGHTALYWYRQSLGQGPEFLIYFQGTGAADDSGLPNDRFFAVRPEGSVSTLKIQRTERGDSAVYLCASSLTGSGVTGELFFGEGSRLTVL.

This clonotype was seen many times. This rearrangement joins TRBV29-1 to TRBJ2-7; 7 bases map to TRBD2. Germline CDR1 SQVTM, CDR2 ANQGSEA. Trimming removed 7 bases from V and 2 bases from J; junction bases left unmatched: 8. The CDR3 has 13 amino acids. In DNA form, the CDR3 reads TGCAGCGCCGCCGGGACTACAACCTACGAGCAGTACTTC. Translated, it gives CSAAGTTTYEQYF.

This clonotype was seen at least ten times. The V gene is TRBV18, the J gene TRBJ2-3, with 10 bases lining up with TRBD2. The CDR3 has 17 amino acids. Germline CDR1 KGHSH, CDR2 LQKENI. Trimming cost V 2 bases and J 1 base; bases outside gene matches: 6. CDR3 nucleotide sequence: TGTGCCAGCTCACCAATCATCCTAGCGGGGGGCACAGATACGCAGTATTTT. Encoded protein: CASSPIILAGGTDTQYF.

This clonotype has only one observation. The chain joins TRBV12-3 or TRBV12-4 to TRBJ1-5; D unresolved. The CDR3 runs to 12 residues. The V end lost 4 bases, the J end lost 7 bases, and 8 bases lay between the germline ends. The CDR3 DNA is TGTGCCAGCAGTTCAGGTGGACAGCCCCAGCATTTT. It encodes CASSSGGQPQHF.

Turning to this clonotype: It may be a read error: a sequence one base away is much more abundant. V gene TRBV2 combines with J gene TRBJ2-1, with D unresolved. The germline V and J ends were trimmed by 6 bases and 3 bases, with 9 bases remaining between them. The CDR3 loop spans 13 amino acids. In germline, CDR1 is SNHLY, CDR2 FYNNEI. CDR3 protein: CASRPGLYNEQFF. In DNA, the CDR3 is TGTGCCAGCAGACCGGGCCTCTACAATGAGCAGTTCTTC.

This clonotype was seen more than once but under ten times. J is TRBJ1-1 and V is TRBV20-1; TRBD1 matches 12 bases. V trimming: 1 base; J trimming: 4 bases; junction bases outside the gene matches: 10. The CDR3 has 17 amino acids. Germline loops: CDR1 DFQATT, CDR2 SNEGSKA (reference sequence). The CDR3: CSARASPGQGAGTEAFF. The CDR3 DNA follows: TGCAGTGCTAGAGCTTCACCGGGACAGGGGGCAGGCACTGAAGCTTTCTTT.

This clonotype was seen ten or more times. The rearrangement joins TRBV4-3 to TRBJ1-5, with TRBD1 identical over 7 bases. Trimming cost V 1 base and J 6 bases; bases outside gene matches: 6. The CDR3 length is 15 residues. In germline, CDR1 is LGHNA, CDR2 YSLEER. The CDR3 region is CASSQATGAFQPQHF. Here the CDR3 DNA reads TGCGCCAGCAGCCAAGCTACAGGGGCCTTTCAGCCCCAGCATTTT.

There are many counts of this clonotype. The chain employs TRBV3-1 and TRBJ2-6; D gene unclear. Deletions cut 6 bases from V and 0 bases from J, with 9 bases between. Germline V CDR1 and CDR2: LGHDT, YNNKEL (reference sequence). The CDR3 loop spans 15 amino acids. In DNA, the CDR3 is TGTGCCAGCAGTCCAGTGGTCTCTGGGGCCAACGTCCTGACTTTC. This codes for CASSPVVSGANVLTF.

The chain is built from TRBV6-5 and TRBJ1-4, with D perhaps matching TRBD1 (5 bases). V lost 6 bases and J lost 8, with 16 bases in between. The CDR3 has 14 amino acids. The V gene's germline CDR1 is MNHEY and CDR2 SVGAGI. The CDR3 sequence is CASRAQGVGEKLFF. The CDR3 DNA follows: TGTGCCAGCAGAGCGCAGGGTGTTGGGGAAAAACTGTTTTTT.

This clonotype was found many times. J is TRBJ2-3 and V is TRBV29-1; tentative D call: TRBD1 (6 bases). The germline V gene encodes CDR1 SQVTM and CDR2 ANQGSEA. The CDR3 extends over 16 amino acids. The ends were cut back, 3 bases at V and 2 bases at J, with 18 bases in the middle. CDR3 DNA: TGCAGCGTTGAGATGCAGAACAGGGCGAACACAGATACGCAGTATTTT. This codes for CSVEMQNRANTDTQYF.

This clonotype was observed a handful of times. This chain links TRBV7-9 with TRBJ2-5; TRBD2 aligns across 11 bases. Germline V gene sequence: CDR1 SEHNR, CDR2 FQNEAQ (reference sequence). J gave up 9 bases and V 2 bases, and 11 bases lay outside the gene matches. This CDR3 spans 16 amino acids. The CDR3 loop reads CASSLPRTSGPTAQYF. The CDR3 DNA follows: TGTGCCAGCAGCTTACCCCGGACTAGCGGGCCAACGGCCCAGTACTTC.

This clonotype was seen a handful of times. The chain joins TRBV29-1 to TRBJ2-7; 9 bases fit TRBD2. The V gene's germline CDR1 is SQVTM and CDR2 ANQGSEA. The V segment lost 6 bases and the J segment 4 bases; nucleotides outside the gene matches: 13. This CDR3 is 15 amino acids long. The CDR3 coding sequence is TGCAGCGTCCTAAAACTAGCGGGTAGTTTATACGAGCAGTACTTC. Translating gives CSVLKLAGSLYEQYF.

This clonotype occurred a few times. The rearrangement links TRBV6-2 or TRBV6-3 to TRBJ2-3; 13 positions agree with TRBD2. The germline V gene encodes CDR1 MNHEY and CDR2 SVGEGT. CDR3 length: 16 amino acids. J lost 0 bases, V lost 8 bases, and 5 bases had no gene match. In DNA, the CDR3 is TGTGCCAGCTCGGAACTAGCGGGGGGGAGCACAGATACGCAGTATTTT. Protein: CASSELAGGSTDTQYF.

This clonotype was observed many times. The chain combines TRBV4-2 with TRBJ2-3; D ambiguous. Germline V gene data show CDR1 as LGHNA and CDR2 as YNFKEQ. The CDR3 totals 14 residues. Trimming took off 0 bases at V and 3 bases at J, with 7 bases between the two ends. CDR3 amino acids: CASSQDYGTDTQYF. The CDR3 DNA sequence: TGTGCCAGCAGCCAAGATTATGGGACAGATACGCAGTATTTT.

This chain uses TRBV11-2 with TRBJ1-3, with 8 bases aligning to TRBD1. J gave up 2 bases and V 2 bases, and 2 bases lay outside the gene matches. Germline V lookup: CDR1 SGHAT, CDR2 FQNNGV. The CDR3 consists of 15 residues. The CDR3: CASSLQGAPGNTIYF. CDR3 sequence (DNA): TGTGCCAGCAGCTTACAGGGGGCGCCTGGAAACACCATATATTTT.

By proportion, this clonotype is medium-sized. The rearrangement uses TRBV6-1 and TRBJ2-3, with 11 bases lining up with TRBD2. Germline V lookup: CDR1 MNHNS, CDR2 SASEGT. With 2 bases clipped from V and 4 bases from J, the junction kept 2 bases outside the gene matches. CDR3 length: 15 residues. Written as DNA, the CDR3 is TGTGCCAGCAGTGAATTAGCGGGGGGGGCAGATACGCAGTATTTT. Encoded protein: CASSELAGGADTQYF.

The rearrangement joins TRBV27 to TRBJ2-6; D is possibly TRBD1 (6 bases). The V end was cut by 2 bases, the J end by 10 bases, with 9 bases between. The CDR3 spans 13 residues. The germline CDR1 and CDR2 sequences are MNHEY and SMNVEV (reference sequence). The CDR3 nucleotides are TGTGCCAGCAGTTTAGCCAGGGGAAACGTCCTGACTTTC. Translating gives CASSLARGNVLTF.

The CDR3 here is CSAGWTGMNEQFF. CDR3 nucleotide sequence: TGCAGTGCTGGATGGACAGGGATGAATGAGCAGTTCTTC. The rearrangement uses TRBV20-1 and TRBJ2-1; 8 bases line up with TRBD1. The CDR3 loop spans 13 amino acids. Germline V gene data show CDR1 as DFQATT and CDR2 as SNEGSKA (reference sequence). V shed 5 bases and J 7 bases; nucleotides not matched to a gene: 7.

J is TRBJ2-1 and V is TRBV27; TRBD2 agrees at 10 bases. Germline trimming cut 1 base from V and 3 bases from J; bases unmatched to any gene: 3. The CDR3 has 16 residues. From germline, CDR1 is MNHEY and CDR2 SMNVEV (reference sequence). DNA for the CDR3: TGTGCCAGCAGTTTATTCCAGCGGGGGGGCTACAATGAGCAGTTCTTC. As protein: CASSLFQRGGYNEQFF.